The T cell receptor (beta chain) under discussion was sequenced for a study of cytomegalovirus exposure and HLA in healthy donors. Turning to this clone: Its specificity is unknown. At one end the junction does not follow the germline gene, possibly because of a read error.

13 Jbeta primers and 60 Vbeta primers were used for the PCR. Data came from immunoSEQ multiplex PCR; TCRdb stores just in-frame clones and leaves some out. The sample holds around 140,000 clones, around 80% seen once. The length of the CDR3 is 13 residues. Germline CDR1 and CDR2: SGDLS and YYNGEE. Findings of the study overall: Upon later analysis, HLA-associated TCR beta chains proved more clonally expanded than other, equally common chains. A link between a missense DCLRE1C variant and TCR beta V- and J-gene trimming emerged from a later analysis. CMV serostatus was the sole immune exposure data available.

This TCR was sampled from a female donor in good health and CMV-seronegative. The sample consisted of PBMCs. The genes are TRBV9 and TRBJ1-4; 9 bases line up with TRBD1. CDR3 loop: CTSSGGQGEKLFF. CDR3 DNA: TGTACCAGCAGCGGAGGACAGGGGGAAAAACTGTTTTTT.